This T cell receptor (beta chain) came from a study of T cells in Graves' hyperthyroidism and ophthalmopathy. As concerns this clonotype: Its antigen is unidentified.

Study outcomes and limitations: Ophthalmopathy and stable hyperthyroidism were separated by a 13 V-J model.

The cohort's ophthalmopathy patients, a group with duration under 3 months, had a Clinical Activity Score of at least 3 and a NOSPECS grade of at least 4. Exclusion followed for patients with uncontrolled infection, other autoimmune disease, pregnancy or lactation. Germline V gene sequence: CDR1 KGHDR, CDR2 SFDVKD. The CDR3 spans 12 residues. Trimming left V 9 bases short and J 8 bases short, with 15 bases between. RNA transcripts provided the source from which TCR beta CDR3 regions were amplified. An initial round of RT-PCR targeting the TCR CDR3 relied on the HTBI primer set. TCRdb processed the multiplex PCR reads anew with MiXCR; each CDR3 protein has one entry. The sample includes roughly 500,000 distinct CDR3 sequences, about 20% of them seen just once.

This chain links TRBV24-1 with TRBJ1-2, with D possibly TRBD1 on 5 matching bases. The sequenced material came from blood. The TCR originated in a woman in her sixties or seventies with Graves' ophthalmopathy. The chain's CDR3 is CATRGGTGGYTF. In nucleotides, the CDR3 is TGTGCCACCCGGGGGGGGACTGGAGGCTACACCTTC.